This T cell receptor (beta chain) was found in a study of shared clonotypes between healthy human individuals. Study-level findings and limits: Since donors were few, the genetic and exposure-history diversity represented was limited. Naive subsets usually exceeded memory subsets in estimated richness.

This clone was recorded only once. Its antigen is unknown. The naive CD8 population came from CD45RO-negative cells selected for CCR7, without terminally differentiated effector memory CD45RA+ cells. Germline CDR1 MDHEN, CDR2 SYDVKM. Trimming removed 6 bases at V and 7 bases at J, with 15 bases between. The length of the CDR3 is 14 residues. Genomic DNA of every subset was divided equally among multiple immunoSEQ plates. In the original processing: Filtering differed since immunoSEQ provided only junctions, with no quality scores. The data were produced by immunoSEQ multiplex PCR, yet TCRdb's version contains in-frame clones alone and is incomplete. That table supplies the V and J calls and clone size; D and trimming were determined from the DNA. The profile shows about 820,000 clones, 90% to 95% of them singletons.

The TCR comes from a man aged 25 to 40 in good health. The chain employs TRBV28 and TRBJ1-4; D perhaps matches TRBD1 (5 bases). Material for sequencing was naive CD8+ T cells sorted from blood. CDR3 sequence reads: CASSPSRGGEKLFF. CDR3 bases: TGTGCCAGCAGCCCGTCGAGGGGTGGTGAAAAACTGTTTTTT. Combining the CDR3 with reference TRBV28 and TRBJ1-4 gives the whole variable domain DVKVTQSSRYLVKRTGEKVFLECVQDMDHENMFWYRQDPGLGLRLIYFSYDVKMKEKGDIPEGYSVSREKKERFSLILESASTNQTSMYLCASSPSRGGEKLFFGSGTQLSVL.